The present entry profiles one TCR beta chain with its context. This record comes from a study of spatial heterogeneity in lung cancer. The wider study: For the average unique TCR and UMI combination, more than eight occurrences appeared in raw reads.

TCRdb fed the 5' RACE reads into MiXCR, producing one record per CDR3 protein. Here the sample spans approximately 8,100 distinct CDR3 sequences, 6.5% to 8% being singletons. Deletions cut 3 bases from V and 6 bases from J, with 17 bases between. In germline, CDR1 is MNHEY, CDR2 SVGAGI. CDR3 size: 16 residues. The sample's time point: sample taken at primary tumor resection. Whole RNA came from tumor, nontumor lung or frozen PBMC and was sequenced without being sorted. Donors were 72 untreated early-stage non-small cell lung cancer patients. The sequence derives from a female donor with early-stage non-small cell lung cancer. The chain joins TRBV6-5 to TRBJ2-2; possible D gene TRBD1, 6 bases. The sequences come from PBMCs, collected at surgery. The CDR3: CASSYRQARDAGELFF. The CDR3 DNA sequence: TGTGCCAGCAGTTATAGACAGGCACGGGACGCCGGGGAGCTGTTTTTT.